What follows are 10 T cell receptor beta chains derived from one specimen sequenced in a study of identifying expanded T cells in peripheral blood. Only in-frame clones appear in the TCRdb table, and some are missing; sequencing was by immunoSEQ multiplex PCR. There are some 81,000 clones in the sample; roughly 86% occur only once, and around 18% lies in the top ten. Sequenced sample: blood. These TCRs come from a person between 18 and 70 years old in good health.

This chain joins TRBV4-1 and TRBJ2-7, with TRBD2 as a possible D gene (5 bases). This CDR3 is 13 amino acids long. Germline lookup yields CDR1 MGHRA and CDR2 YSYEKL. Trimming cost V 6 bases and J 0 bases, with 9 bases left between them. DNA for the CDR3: TGCGCCAGCAGTTCGACTAACTCCTACGAGCAGTACTTC. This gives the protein CASSSTNSYEQYF.

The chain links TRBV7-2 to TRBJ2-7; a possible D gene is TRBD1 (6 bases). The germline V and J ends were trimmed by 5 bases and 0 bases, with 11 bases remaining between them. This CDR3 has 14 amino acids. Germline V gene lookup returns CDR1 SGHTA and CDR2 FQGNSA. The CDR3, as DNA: TGTGCCAGCAGCGCCTCAGGGGTCTCCTACGAGCAGTACTTC. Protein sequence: CASSASGVSYEQYF.

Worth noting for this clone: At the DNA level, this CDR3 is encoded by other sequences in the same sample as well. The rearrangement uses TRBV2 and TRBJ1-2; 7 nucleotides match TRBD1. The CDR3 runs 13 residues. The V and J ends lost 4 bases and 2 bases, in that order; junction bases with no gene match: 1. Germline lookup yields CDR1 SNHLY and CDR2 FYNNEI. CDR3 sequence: CASSGGQNYGYTF. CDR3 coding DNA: TGTGCCAGCAGTGGGGGACAGAACTATGGCTACACCTTC.

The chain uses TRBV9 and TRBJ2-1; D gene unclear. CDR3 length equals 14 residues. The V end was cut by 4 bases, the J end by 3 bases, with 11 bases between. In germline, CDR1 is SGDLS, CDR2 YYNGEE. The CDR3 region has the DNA TGTGCCAGCAGCCGCGGACCGAACTACAATGAGCAGTTCTTC. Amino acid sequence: CASSRGPNYNEQFF.

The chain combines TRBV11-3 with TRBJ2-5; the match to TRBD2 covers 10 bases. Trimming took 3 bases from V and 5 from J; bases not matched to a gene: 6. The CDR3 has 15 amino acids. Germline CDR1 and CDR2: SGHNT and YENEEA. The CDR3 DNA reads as TGTGCCAGCAGCTTCGGAGCGGGAGGGGCTGAGACCCAGTACTTC. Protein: CASSFGAGGAETQYF. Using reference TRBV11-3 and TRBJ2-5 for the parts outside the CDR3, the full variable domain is EAGVVQSPRYKIIEKKQPVAFWCNPISGHNTLYWYLQNLGQGPELLIRYENEEAVDDSQLPKDRFSAERLKGVDSTLKIQPAELGDSAVYLCASSFGAGGAETQYFGPGTRLLVL.

The CDR3 protein is CASSVGADPNTGELFF. In nucleotides, the CDR3 is TGTGCCAGCAGCGTAGGAGCGGACCCGAACACCGGGGAGCTGTTTTTT. The chain joins TRBV9 to TRBJ2-2, with a possible D match to TRBD2 (5 bases). With 0 bases removed from V and 0 bases from J, the gap between germline ends came to 9 bases. CDR3 size: 16 residues. Germline CDR1 reads SGDLS; CDR2 reads YYNGEE.

The CDR3 loop reads CASSSETHTEAFF. The CDR3 coding sequence is TGTGCCAGCAGCTCAGAAACCCACACTGAAGCTTTCTTT. The rearrangement links TRBV7-8 to TRBJ1-1; D is ambiguous. Trimming removed 4 bases from V and 3 bases from J, with 9 bases in between. CDR3 length: 13 amino acids. CDR1 is SGHVS, CDR2 FQNEAQ, per germline.

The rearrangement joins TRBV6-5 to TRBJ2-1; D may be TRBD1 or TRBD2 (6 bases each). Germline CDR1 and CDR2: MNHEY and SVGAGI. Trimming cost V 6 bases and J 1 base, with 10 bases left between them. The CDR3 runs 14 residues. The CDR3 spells CASRWRGSYNEQFF. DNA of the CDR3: TGTGCCAGCAGATGGAGGGGGTCCTACAATGAGCAGTTCTTC.

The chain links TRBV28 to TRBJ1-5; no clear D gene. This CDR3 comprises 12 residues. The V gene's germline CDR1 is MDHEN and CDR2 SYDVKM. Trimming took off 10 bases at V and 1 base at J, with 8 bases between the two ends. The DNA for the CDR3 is TGTGCCACCCACAGAAGCAATCAGCCCCAGCATTTT. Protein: CATHRSNQPQHF. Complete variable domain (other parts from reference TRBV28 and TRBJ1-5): DVKVTQSSRYLVKRTGEKVFLECVQDMDHENMFWYRQDPGLGLRLIYFSYDVKMKEKGDIPEGYSVSREKKERFSLILESASTNQTSMYLCATHRSNQPQHFGDGTRLSIL.

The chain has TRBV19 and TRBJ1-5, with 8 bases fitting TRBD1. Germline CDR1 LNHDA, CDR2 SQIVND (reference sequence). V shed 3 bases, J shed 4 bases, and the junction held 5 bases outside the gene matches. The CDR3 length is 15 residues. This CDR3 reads CASSMDRERNQPQHF. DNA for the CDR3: TGTGCCAGTAGTATGGACAGGGAGAGGAATCAGCCCCAGCATTTT.